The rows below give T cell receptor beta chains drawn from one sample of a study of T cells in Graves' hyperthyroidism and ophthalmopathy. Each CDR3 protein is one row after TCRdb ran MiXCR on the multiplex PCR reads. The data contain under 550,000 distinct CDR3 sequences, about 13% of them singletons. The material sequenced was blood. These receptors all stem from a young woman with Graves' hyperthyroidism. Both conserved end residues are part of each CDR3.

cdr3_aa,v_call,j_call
CAWSVAGGNEQFF,TRBV30,TRBJ2-1
CASSGTGTSGRHRGTDTQYF,TRBV11-2,TRBJ2-3
CASSLAVRTYGYTF,TRBV7-9,TRBJ1-2
CASSGIHFEQYF,TRBV19,TRBJ2-7
CATRHTVLQETQYF,TRBV24-1,TRBJ2-5
CASSESVTGNTIYF,TRBV6-1,TRBJ1-3
CASNDEFTNEQFF,TRBV5-1,TRBJ2-1
CASSPFGSGRGYTF,TRBV18,TRBJ1-2
CASGNRAKNIQYF,TRBV7-9,TRBJ2-4
CASSLGGQTFKEQYF,TRBV13,TRBJ2-7
CASSGTGGGQPQHF,TRBV9,TRBJ1-5
CSVEDDASSYNEQFF,TRBV29-1,TRBJ2-1
CASSQVPGNTEAFF,TRBV3-1,TRBJ1-1
CAISESVLDEQYF,TRBV10-3,TRBJ2-7
CASSPGQTNTGELFF,TRBV5-5,TRBJ2-2
CASSLRQGTSNEQFF,TRBV12-3/TRBV12-4,TRBJ2-1
CSASPGTTKMDEQFF,TRBV20-1,TRBJ2-1
CASSIEATGVSEAFF,TRBV19,TRBJ1-1
CASSLTSGAHTGELFF,TRBV13,TRBJ2-2
CASSLEDSNEKLFF,TRBV5-1,TRBJ1-4
CASSLVSGVDTQYF,TRBV28,TRBJ2-3
CASSWGQSLHGYTF,TRBV7-9,TRBJ1-2
CASSLTGTSGQQETQYF,TRBV7-3,TRBJ2-5
CASSSAQPGRGNEQFF,TRBV7-9,TRBJ2-1
CASSVGRGDEKLFF,TRBV9,TRBJ1-4
CASSLAQSTNEKLFF,TRBV7-9,TRBJ1-4
CASRGLTRTADNEQFF,TRBV10-2,TRBJ2-1
CAISDSARSEKLFF,TRBV10-3,TRBJ1-4